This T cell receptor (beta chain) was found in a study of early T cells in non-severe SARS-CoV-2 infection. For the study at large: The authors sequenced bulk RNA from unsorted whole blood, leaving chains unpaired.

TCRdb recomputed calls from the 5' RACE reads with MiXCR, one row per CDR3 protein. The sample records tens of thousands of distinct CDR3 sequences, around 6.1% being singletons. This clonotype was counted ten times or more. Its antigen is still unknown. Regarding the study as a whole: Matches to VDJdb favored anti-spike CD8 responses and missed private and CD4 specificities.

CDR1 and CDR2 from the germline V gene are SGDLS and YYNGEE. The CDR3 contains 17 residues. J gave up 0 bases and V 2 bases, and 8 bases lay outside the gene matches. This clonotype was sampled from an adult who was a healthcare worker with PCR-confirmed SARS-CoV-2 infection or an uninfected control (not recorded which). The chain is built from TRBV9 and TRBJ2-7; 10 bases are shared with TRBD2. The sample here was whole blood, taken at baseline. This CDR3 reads CASSVGAGGQPSYEQYF. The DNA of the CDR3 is TGTGCCAGCAGCGTGGGAGCGGGGGGGCAACCCTCCTACGAGCAGTACTTC.